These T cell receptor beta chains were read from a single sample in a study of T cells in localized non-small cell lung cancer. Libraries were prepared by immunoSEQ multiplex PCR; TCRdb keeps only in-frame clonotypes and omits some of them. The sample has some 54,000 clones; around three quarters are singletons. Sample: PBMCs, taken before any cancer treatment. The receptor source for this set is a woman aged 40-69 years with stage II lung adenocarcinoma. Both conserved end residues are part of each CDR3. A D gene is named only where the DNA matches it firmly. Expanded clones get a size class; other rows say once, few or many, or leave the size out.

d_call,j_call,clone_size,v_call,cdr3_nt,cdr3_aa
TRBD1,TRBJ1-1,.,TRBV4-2,TGTGCCAGCAGCCGCACCGGGACAGGGAACACTGAAGCTTTCTTT,CASSRTGTGNTEAFF
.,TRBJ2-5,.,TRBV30,TGTGCCTGGAGTGGGCTAGCGAGTATTGAGACCCAGTACTTC,CAWSGLASIETQYF
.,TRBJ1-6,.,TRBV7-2,TGTGCCAGCAGGTCCGCTGACAGGAGCTATAATTCACCCCTCCACTTT,CASRSADRSYNSPLHF
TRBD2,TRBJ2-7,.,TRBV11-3,TGTGCCAGCAGCTTAGACGGGAGGTCGGGCTCCTACGAGCAGTACTTC,CASSLDGRSGSYEQYF
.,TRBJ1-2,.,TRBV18,TGTGCCAGCTCACTCGACGGGTTCTATGGCTACACCTTC,CASSLDGFYGYTF
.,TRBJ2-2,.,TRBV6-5,TGTGCCAGCAGTTACATGTGGGGGGCGGCCGGGGAGCTGTTTTTT,CASSYMWGAAGELFF
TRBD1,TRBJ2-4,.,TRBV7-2,TGTGCCAGCAGCTTCCGGGACAGGGAGAACATTCAGTACTTC,CASSFRDRENIQYF
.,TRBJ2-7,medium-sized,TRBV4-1,TGCGCCAGCAGCCAAGTAGGGATCCCCGAGCAGTACTTC,CASSQVGIPEQYF
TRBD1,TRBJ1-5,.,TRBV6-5,TGTGCCAGCAGGGGACAGGGGCTACAGCCCCAGCATTTT,CASRGQGLQPQHF
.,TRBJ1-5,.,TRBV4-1,TGCGCCAGCAGCCAAGATAGAGGGACTCATCAGCCCCAGCATTTT,CASSQDRGTHQPQHF
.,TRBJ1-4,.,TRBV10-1,TGCGCCAGCAGTGAGTCCCCCCCAGGGGCGGAAGAAAAACTGTTTTTT,CASSESPPGAEEKLFF
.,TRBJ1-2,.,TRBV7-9,TGTGCCAGCAGCCCAGGGACGCGGAACTATGGCTACACCTTC,CASSPGTRNYGYTF
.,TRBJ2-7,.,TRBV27,TGTGCCAGCAGGGGTTGGGCAGCCCAGGAGCAGTACTTC,CASRGWAAQEQYF
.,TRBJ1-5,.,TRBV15,TGTGCCACCAGCAGGGGGGTGAACAATCAGCCCCAGCATTTT,CATSRGVNNQPQHF
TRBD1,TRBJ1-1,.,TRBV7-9,TGTGCCAGCAGCTTGACAGGGCTGGAAACTGAAGCTTTCTTT,CASSLTGLETEAFF
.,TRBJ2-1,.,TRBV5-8,TGTGCCAGCAGCGACGAGACAGGCAATGAGCAGTTCTTC,CASSDETGNEQFF
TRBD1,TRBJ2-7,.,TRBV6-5,TGTGCCAGCAGGTCGTCCGGGACAGCCTACGAGCAGTACTTC,CASRSSGTAYEQYF
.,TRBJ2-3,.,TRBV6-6,TGTGCCAGCAGTGCCGGGACTCCGGGAGCAGATACGCAGTATTTT,CASSAGTPGADTQYF
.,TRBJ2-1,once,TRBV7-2,TGTGCCAGCAGCCTTAGGGGACACAATGAGCAGTTCTTC,CASSLRGHNEQFF
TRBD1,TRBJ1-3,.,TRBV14,TGTGCCAGCAGCCTATATCGGGGGACGACAGGGGTTGGAAACACCATATATTTT,CASSLYRGTTGVGNTIYF
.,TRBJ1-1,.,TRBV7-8,TGTGCCAGCAGCTCGGCCCCAAACACTGAAGCTTTCTTT,CASSSAPNTEAFF
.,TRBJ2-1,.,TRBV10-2,TGCGCCAGCAGTGGAGGGGGGGCGGGGTACAATGAGCAGTTCTTC,CASSGGGAGYNEQFF
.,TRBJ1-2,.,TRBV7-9,TGTGCCAGCAGCTTTCAAGGTCTGAGTAACTATGGCTACACCTTC,CASSFQGLSNYGYTF
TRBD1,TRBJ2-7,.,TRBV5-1,TGCGCCAGCAGCTTGGGACAGGGGGCCTACGAGCAGTACTTC,CASSLGQGAYEQYF
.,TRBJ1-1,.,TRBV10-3,TGTGCCATCAGTGAGGGACACCAGAACACTGAAGCTTTCTTT,CAISEGHQNTEAFF
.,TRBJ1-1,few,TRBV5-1,TGCGCCAGCAGCTTCGGGGCGATGAACACTGAAGCTTTCTTT,CASSFGAMNTEAFF
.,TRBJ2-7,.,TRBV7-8,TGTGCCAGCAGCGACCCCCGGGACATAACCTACGAGCAGTACTTC,CASSDPRDITYEQYF
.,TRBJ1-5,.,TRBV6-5,TGTGCCAGCCGGCACACGCAGGGGATTAATCAGCCCCAGCATTTT,CASRHTQGINQPQHF
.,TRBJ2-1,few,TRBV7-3,TGTGCCAGCAGCTCGGACTTTTCCACATACAATGAGCAGTTCTTC,CASSSDFSTYNEQFF
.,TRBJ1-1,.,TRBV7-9,TGTGCCAGCAGCCCGGGACACTCGAACACTGAAGCTTTCTTT,CASSPGHSNTEAFF
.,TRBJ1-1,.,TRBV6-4,TGTGCCATCCTCCAGAAGGCCGATGAAGCTTTCTTT,CAILQKADEAFF
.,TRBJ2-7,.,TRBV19,TGTGCCAGTAGTATAGGATCAGCGGTCTCCTACGAGCAGTACTTC,CASSIGSAVSYEQYF
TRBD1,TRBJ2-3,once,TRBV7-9,TGTGCCAGCAGCTTAGGGGACAGGAAGGCAGATACGCAGTATTTT,CASSLGDRKADTQYF
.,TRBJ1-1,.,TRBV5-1,TGCGCCAGCAGCCCCCCCGGGACTATAACTGAAGCTTTCTTT,CASSPPGTITEAFF
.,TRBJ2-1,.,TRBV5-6,TGTGCCAGCAGCTGGAGGGACAGAGCACTTTACAATGAGCAGTTCTTC,CASSWRDRALYNEQFF
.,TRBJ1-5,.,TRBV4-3,TGCGCCAGCAGCCAGCTGTACAGGGATGTGGAACAGCCCCAGCATTTT,CASSQLYRDVEQPQHF
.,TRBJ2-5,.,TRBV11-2,TGTGCCAGCAGCTTAGGCTCCGAGACCCAGTACTTC,CASSLGSETQYF
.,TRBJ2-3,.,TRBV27,TGTGCCAGCAGTTTATTAGAGGGGGTGGGGCCAGATACGCAGTATTTT,CASSLLEGVGPDTQYF
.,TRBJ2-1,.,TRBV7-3,TGTGCCAGCAGCCCGGGACAATACAATGAGCAGTTCTTC,CASSPGQYNEQFF
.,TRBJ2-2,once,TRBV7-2,TGTGCCAGCAGTACACAGAACACCGGGGAGCTGTTTTTT,CASSTQNTGELFF
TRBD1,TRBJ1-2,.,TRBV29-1,TGCAGCGTTACAGAAACAGGGGCCTATGGCTACACCTTC,CSVTETGAYGYTF
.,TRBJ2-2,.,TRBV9,TGTGCCAGCAGCGTAGGTCGGAACTCGAACACCGGGGAGCTGTTTTTT,CASSVGRNSNTGELFF
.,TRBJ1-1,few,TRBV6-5,TGTGCCAGCAGAAACAGGCTTGAAGCTTTCTTT,CASRNRLEAFF
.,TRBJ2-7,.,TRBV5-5,TGTGCCAGCAGCCCGACAGTGGCCTACGAGCAGTACTTC,CASSPTVAYEQYF
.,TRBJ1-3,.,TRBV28,TGTGCCAGCAAGGGAGAAAACTCTGGAAACACCATATATTTT,CASKGENSGNTIYF
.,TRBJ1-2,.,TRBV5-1,TGCGCCAGCAGCCCCGACAGGCCGGGCTATGGCTACACCTTC,CASSPDRPGYGYTF
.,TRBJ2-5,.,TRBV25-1,TGTGCCAGCAGTGAGGGGGGACTTGTGGGAGAGACCCAGTACTTC,CASSEGGLVGETQYF
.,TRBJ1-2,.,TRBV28,TGTGCCAGCAGACTCCGGGAGTTCAACTATGGCTACACCTTC,CASRLREFNYGYTF
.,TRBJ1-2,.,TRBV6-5,TGTGCCAGCAGTCCCCGCAGGGGTGCTAACTATGGCTACACCTTC,CASSPRRGANYGYTF
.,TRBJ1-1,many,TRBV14,TGTGCCAGCAGCCTCACCGGGGGAGGAACTGAAGCTTTCTTT,CASSLTGGGTEAFF
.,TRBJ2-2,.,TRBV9,TGTGCCAGCAACCAACGGGGCGTAGAAACCGGGGAGCTGTTTTTT,CASNQRGVETGELFF
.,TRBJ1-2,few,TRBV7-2,TGTGCCAGCAGCGCTCAGATTAACTATGGCTACACCTTC,CASSAQINYGYTF
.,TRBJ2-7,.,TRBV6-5,TGTGCCAGCAGTTACTCGATCGGGTACGAGCAGTACTTC,CASSYSIGYEQYF